The present entry profiles one T cell receptor beta chain with its context. The sample originates from a study of cytomegalovirus exposure and HLA in healthy donors. The V and J ends lost 0 bases and 7 bases, in that order; junction bases with no gene match: 8. CDR1 and CDR2 from the germline V gene are SEHNR and FQNEAQ (reference sequence). This CDR3 has 16 residues. 13 Jbeta primers and 60 Vbeta primers were used for the PCR. The table came from immunoSEQ multiplex PCR; TCRdb's copy has only in-frame clones and leaves some out. The data hold tens of thousands of clones, with around 80% observed a single time.

The receptor comes from a male donor in good health and CMV-seropositive. The V gene is TRBV7-9, the J gene TRBJ1-1, with 10 bases fitting TRBD1. The source material was PBMCs. The chain's CDR3 is CASSLAAGTGEGEAFF. CDR3 coding DNA: TGTGCCAGCAGCTTAGCTGCCGGGACAGGGGAGGGTGAAGCTTTCTTT.